These 26 T cell receptor beta chains were sequenced from one sample in a study of T cell changes during pregnancy in multiple sclerosis. The data were produced by immunoSEQ multiplex PCR, yet TCRdb's version contains in-frame clones alone and is incomplete. The sample has around 34,000 clones; approximately 90% are singletons. The input for sequencing was CD8+ T cells from peripheral blood mononuclear cells, taken in the first trimester of pregnancy. These TCRs come from a female donor with multiple sclerosis, enrolled in a pregnancy study.

The rearrangement links TRBV28 to TRBJ2-7, with D tentatively TRBD1 (5 bases). Germline values: CDR1 MDHEN, CDR2 SYDVKM. V was trimmed by 0 bases and J by 3 bases, leaving 12 bases between them. The CDR3 loop spans 15 amino acids. The CDR3 is CASSLWRRGRYEQYF. In DNA, the CDR3 is TGTGCCAGCAGTTTATGGAGAAGGGGCCGCTACGAGCAGTACTTC.

The chain combines TRBV4-1 with TRBJ2-3; possible D gene TRBD2, 5 bases. CDR1 and CDR2 (germline): MGHRA, YSYEKL. The CDR3 contains 16 residues. V shed 0 bases and J shed 4 bases, with 14 bases lying between them. The chain's CDR3 is CASSQDPGSASDTQYF. CDR3 sequence (DNA): TGCGCCAGCAGCCAAGATCCGGGATCGGCGTCAGATACGCAGTATTTT.

V usage is TRBV7-9 and J usage is TRBJ1-1, with D perhaps matching TRBD1 (6 bases). This CDR3 has 15 residues. Germline loops: CDR1 SEHNR, CDR2 FQNEAQ (reference sequence). The V gene lost 5 bases and the J gene lost 1 base, with 14 bases spanning the gap. The CDR3 here is CASSPDSSANTEAFF. CDR3 in DNA: TGTGCCAGCAGCCCGGACAGCTCGGCGAACACTGAAGCTTTCTTT.

This chain joins TRBV5-1 and TRBJ2-3; 7 nucleotides agree with TRBD2. This CDR3 has 17 residues. With V trimmed by 3 bases and J by 3 bases, 13 bases remained unmatched. CDR1 and CDR2 from the germline V gene are SGHRS and YFSETQ. In DNA form, the CDR3 reads TGCGCCAGCAGCTCGAGTTCGGCGGGAGTTGGGACAGATACGCAGTATTTT. Protein sequence: CASSSSSAGVGTDTQYF.

This clone was seen a single time. The rearrangement joins TRBV5-4 to TRBJ1-1; D possibly corresponds to TRBD1 (5 bases). This CDR3 spans 12 amino acids. Germline CDR1 is SGHNT and CDR2 is YYREEE (reference sequence). The germline V and J ends were trimmed by 0 bases and 5 bases, with 5 bases remaining between them. The CDR3 reads CASSLEGTEAFF. CDR3 in DNA: TGTGCCAGCAGCTTGGAGGGGACTGAAGCTTTCTTT.

This rearrangement joins TRBV29-1 to TRBJ2-7; D unresolved. Germline CDR1 SQVTM, CDR2 ANQGSEA. V lost 6 bases to trimming and J lost 6 bases, with 15 bases between them. There are 12 residues in the CDR3. The CDR3 here is CSVFDSPSEQYF. In nucleotides, the CDR3 is TGCAGCGTATTTGACTCGCCGAGCGAGCAGTACTTC.

The chain combines TRBV6-5 with TRBJ2-7; D perhaps matches TRBD1 (6 bases). Trimming stripped 4 bases from V and 5 bases from J, with 9 bases between. There are 12 residues in the CDR3. Per germline, CDR1 MNHEY and CDR2 SVGAGI. The CDR3 DNA follows: TGTGCCAGCAGTTTTCAGGGGAACGAGCAGTACTTC. This encodes CASSFQGNEQYF.

V gene TRBV15 combines with J gene TRBJ2-5; 8 bases fit TRBD2. Germline V gives CDR1 LNHNV, CDR2 YYDKDF (reference sequence). V lost 3 bases, J lost 1 base, and 4 bases stayed unmatched. This CDR3 has 15 residues. CDR3 nucleotides: TGTGCCACCAGCAGGATAGCGGGGACCCAAGAGACCCAGTACTTC. This gives the protein CATSRIAGTQETQYF.

The genes are TRBV10-3 and TRBJ2-6; possible D gene TRBD1, 5 bases. CDR3 length: 17 amino acids. Germline-derived CDR1 and CDR2 are ENHRY and SYGVKD. V gave up 6 bases and J gave up 1 base, with 16 bases separating them. Written as DNA, the CDR3 is TGTGCCATCAGGGGGCAGGACGCGGATTCTGGGGCCAACGTCCTGACTTTC. This sequence encodes CAIRGQDADSGANVLTF.

The gene calls are TRBV28 and TRBJ1-5; weak D call: TRBD1 (5 bases). V was cut by 7 bases and J by 6 bases, with 16 bases left in between. This CDR3 comprises 14 residues. CDR1 is MDHEN and CDR2 is SYDVKM in the germline V gene. CDR3 sequence reads: CASTMGGLGQPQHF. The DNA for the CDR3 is TGTGCCAGCACCATGGGGGGGTTAGGTCAGCCCCAGCATTTT.

The chain uses TRBV27 and TRBJ2-7, with 13 bases fitting TRBD2. The V and J ends lost 4 bases and 5 bases, in that order; junction bases with no gene match: 2. The germline gives CDR1 MNHEY, CDR2 SMNVEV (reference sequence). This CDR3 contains 14 residues. This chain's CDR3 is CASSSGTSGNEQYF. The CDR3 DNA is TGTGCCAGCAGTTCCGGGACTAGCGGGAACGAGCAGTACTTC.

The CDR3 region is CASSVDRVSDTQYF. In DNA, the CDR3 is TGTGCCAGCAGCGTAGATCGAGTTTCGGATACGCAGTATTTT. This chain uses TRBV9 with TRBJ2-3; D uncertain. Germline lookup yields CDR1 SGDLS and CDR2 YYNGEE. The V end was cut by 0 bases, the J end by 6 bases, with 11 bases between. This CDR3 is 14 amino acids long.

V is TRBV7-9 and J is TRBJ2-7; 13 nucleotides line up with TRBD2. Trimming took 7 bases from V and 6 from J; bases not matched to a gene: 9. The germline V gene encodes CDR1 SEHNR and CDR2 FQNEAQ (reference sequence). CDR3 length: 15 residues. The CDR3 DNA reads as TGTGCCAGCACACACACCGGACTAGCGGGAGTCGAGCAGTACTTC. Its protein product is CASTHTGLAGVEQYF.

The chain carries TRBV6-1 and TRBJ2-7, with D possibly matching TRBD2 (6 bases). Trimming took off 3 bases at V and 3 bases at J, with 9 bases between the two ends. The germline V gene encodes CDR1 MNHNS and CDR2 SASEGT. The CDR3 is made up of 13 amino acids. As DNA, the CDR3 is TGTGCCAGCAGTGATCGCGGGAACTACGAGCAGTACTTC. Protein product: CASSDRGNYEQYF.

The chain couples TRBV7-6 to TRBJ2-1; the D gene is possibly TRBD2 (5 bases). The germline V gene encodes CDR1 SGHVS and CDR2 FNYEAQ. The CDR3 loop spans 12 amino acids. Between the trimmed V and J ends, which lost 1 base and 12 bases, there was a span of 10 bases. CDR3 amino acids: CASSLGTAGQFF. Here the CDR3 DNA reads TGTGCCAGCAGCTTAGGAACTGCGGGGCAGTTCTTC. Full variable domain (outside the CDR3, taken from reference TRBV7-6 and TRBJ2-1): GAGVSQSPRYKVTKRGQDVALRCDPISGHVSLYWYRQALGQGPEFLTYFNYEAQQDKSGLPNDRFSAERPEGSISTLTIQRTEQRDSAMYRCASSLGTAGQFFGPGTRLTVL.

The chain links TRBV2 to TRBJ1-1, with TRBD1 identical over 7 bases. V dropped 6 bases and J dropped 0; count of bases not matched to a gene: 4. Germline V gives CDR1 SNHLY, CDR2 FYNNEI. The CDR3 spans 14 residues. In DNA form, the CDR3 reads TGTGCCAGCAGCCTGGGACAGCTGAACACTGAAGCTTTCTTT. Residues: CASSLGQLNTEAFF.

The rearrangement links TRBV2 to TRBJ2-3; 11 bases align to TRBD1. Germline loops: CDR1 SNHLY, CDR2 FYNNEI. J gave up 4 bases and V 6 bases, and 3 bases lay outside the gene matches. This CDR3 region has 14 residues. CDR3 amino acids: CASRPGQGADTQYF. The DNA of the CDR3 is TGTGCCAGCAGACCGGGACAGGGGGCAGATACGCAGTATTTT.

The rearrangement links TRBV27 to TRBJ1-1; D might be TRBD1 (6 bases). The CDR3 contains 12 residues. V lost 5 bases and J 6 bases, leaving 10 bases between the germline ends. The V gene's germline CDR1 is MNHEY and CDR2 SMNVEV (reference sequence). CDR3 nucleotide sequence: TGTGCCAGCAGTCAACAGGGATCTGAAGCTTTCTTT. Its protein product is CASSQQGSEAFF.

The gene calls are TRBV11-2 and TRBJ2-7, with 7 bases identical to TRBD1. Germline V gene lookup returns CDR1 SGHAT and CDR2 FQNNGV. This CDR3 is 14 amino acids long. With V trimmed by 1 base and J by 3 bases, 3 bases remained unmatched. The CDR3 sequence is CASSLGGQIYEQYF. CDR3 coding DNA: TGTGCCAGCAGCTTAGGGGGACAGATCTACGAGCAGTACTTC.

The J gene is TRBJ2-7, the V gene TRBV28, with TRBD1 matching 8 bases. Germline V gives CDR1 MDHEN, CDR2 SYDVKM. Unmatched junction bases numbered 12, after V lost 10 bases and J lost 7 bases. CDR3 length equals 13 residues. The CDR3 DNA follows: TGTGCCACCTCCCCAGGGGGCGCGGGGGAGCAGTACTTC. Residues: CATSPGGAGEQYF.

The chain has TRBV5-1 and TRBJ2-7; perhaps TRBD1 as D (6 bases). From germline, CDR1 is SGHRS and CDR2 YFSETQ. The CDR3 spans 16 residues. Trimming stripped 4 bases from V and 2 bases from J, with 19 bases between. CDR3 nucleotide sequence: TGCGCCAGCAGCATACAGACAGGCCTTTATCCCTACGAGCAGTACTTC. Translating gives CASSIQTGLYPYEQYF.

This sequence joins TRBV6-4 and TRBJ2-7; TRBD2 aligns across 13 bases. J gave up 6 bases and V 8 bases, and 7 bases lay outside the gene matches. The CDR3 spans 14 residues. Germline-derived CDR1 and CDR2 are MRHNA and SNTAGT. The DNA of the CDR3 is TGTGCCAGCTCCGGGACTAGCGGGAAGTCCGAGCAGTACTTC. It encodes CASSGTSGKSEQYF.

This chain connects TRBV9 to TRBJ2-7, with D perhaps TRBD1 (5 bases). Germline CDR1 is SGDLS and CDR2 is YYNGEE. The CDR3 contains 13 residues. V lost 7 bases to trimming and J lost 0 bases, with 11 bases between them. The CDR3 DNA reads TGTGCCAGCGGAAAAGACAGCTCCTACGAGCAGTACTTC. Protein sequence: CASGKDSSYEQYF.

The genes are TRBV5-8 and TRBJ2-2, with D possibly being TRBD1 (5 bases). CDR1 and CDR2 (germline): SGHTS, YDEGEE. The V gene lost 5 bases and the J gene lost 5 bases, with 10 bases spanning the gap. The CDR3 is made up of 13 amino acids. The CDR3 spells CASSPGLTGELFF. The CDR3 DNA sequence: TGTGCCAGCAGTCCAGGGTTAACCGGGGAGCTGTTTTTT.

The chain joins TRBV2 to TRBJ1-2; no definite D call. The CDR3 length is 13 residues. Deletions cut 7 bases from V and 6 bases from J, with 15 bases between. Germline V gene lookup returns CDR1 SNHLY and CDR2 FYNNEI. This CDR3 is CASIGRPMNGYTF. Written as DNA, the CDR3 is TGTGCCAGCATAGGCAGGCCTATGAATGGCTACACCTTC.

The rearrangement joins TRBV27 to TRBJ1-5, with D possibly being TRBD1 (6 bases). V was shortened by 1 base and J by 6 bases, with 13 bases between the two germline ends. The CDR3 is made up of 15 amino acids. Germline assignment: CDR1 MNHEY and CDR2 SMNVEV (reference sequence). The DNA of the CDR3 is TGTGCCAGCAGTTTATTTTCCAGGGGTGGTCAGCCCCAGCATTTT. Protein sequence: CASSLFSRGGQPQHF.